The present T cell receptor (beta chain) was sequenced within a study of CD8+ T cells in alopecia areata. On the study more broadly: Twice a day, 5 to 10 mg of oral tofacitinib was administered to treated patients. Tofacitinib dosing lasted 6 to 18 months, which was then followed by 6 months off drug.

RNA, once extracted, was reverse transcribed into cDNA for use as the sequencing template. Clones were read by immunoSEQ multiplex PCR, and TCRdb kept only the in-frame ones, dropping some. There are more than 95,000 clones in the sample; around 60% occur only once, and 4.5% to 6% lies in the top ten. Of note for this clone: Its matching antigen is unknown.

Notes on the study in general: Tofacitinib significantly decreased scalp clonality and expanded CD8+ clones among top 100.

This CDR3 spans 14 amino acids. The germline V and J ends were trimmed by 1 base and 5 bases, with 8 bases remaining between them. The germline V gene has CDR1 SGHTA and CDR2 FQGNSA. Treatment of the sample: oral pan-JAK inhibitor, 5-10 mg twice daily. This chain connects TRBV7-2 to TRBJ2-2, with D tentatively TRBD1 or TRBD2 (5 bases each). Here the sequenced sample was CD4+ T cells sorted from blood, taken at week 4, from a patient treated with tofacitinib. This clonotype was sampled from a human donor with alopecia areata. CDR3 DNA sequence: TGTGCCAGCAGCTTAGGATGGGGGACCGGGGAGCTGTTTTTT. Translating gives CASSLGWGTGELFF.